This entry lists 8 T cell receptor beta chains sequenced from one sample in a study of shared clonotypes between healthy human individuals. Naive CD8 cells were CD45RO-negative, positively selected for CCR7, excluding terminally differentiated effector memory CD45RA+ cells. Method: immunoSEQ multiplex PCR; TCRdb's copy keeps in-frame clones and lacks some. The sample holds around 2.1 million clones, roughly 91% seen once. The sample comprised naive CD8+ T cells from PBMCs. The receptor source for this set is a man aged 18-30 years in good health. Some clones in this sample may be carry-over from other donors' samples.

The V gene is TRBV11-2, the J gene TRBJ2-7; 11 nucleotides line up with TRBD1. The junction had 2 bases not matched to a gene; V was cut back by 4 bases and J by 3 bases. The germline gives CDR1 SGHAT, CDR2 FQNNGV. This CDR3 region has 14 residues. CDR3: CASSWDRGDYEQYF. CDR3 in DNA: TGTGCCAGCAGCTGGGACAGGGGGGACTACGAGCAGTACTTC.

The chain links TRBV4-1 to TRBJ2-3; 10 bases fit TRBD1. Germline V CDR1 and CDR2: MGHRA, YSYEKL. CDR3 size: 17 residues. Unmatched junction bases numbered 10, after V lost 2 bases and J lost 5 bases. This CDR3 is CASSQPWTGGSGDTQYF. The CDR3 region has the DNA TGCGCCAGCAGCCAACCGTGGACAGGGGGATCCGGAGATACGCAGTATTTT.

The chain recombines TRBV7-9 with TRBJ2-1; maybe TRBD1 (5 bases). V was shortened by 5 bases and J by 3 bases, with 14 bases between the two germline ends. Per germline, CDR1 SEHNR and CDR2 FQNEAQ (reference sequence). The CDR3 extends over 15 amino acids. The CDR3 DNA reads as TGTGCCAGCAGCCCCGATTTGACAGACTACAATGAGCAGTTCTTC. Its translation is CASSPDLTDYNEQFF.

The rearrangement joins TRBV27 to TRBJ1-5, with 8 bases identical to TRBD1. Germline V gene data show CDR1 as MNHEY and CDR2 as SMNVEV (reference sequence). This CDR3 is 17 amino acids long. V shed 1 base and J 3 bases; nucleotides not matched to a gene: 8. The CDR3 nucleotides are TGTGCCAGCAGTTTATTACCCGGACAGGGCTCCAATCAGCCCCAGCATTTT. Its protein product is CASSLLPGQGSNQPQHF.

CDR3 sequence (DNA): TGCAGCGTACCACCCTTTCTAGGGGAGACCCAGTACTTC. This encodes CSVPPFLGETQYF. The chain employs TRBV29-1 and TRBJ2-5; the D is unclear. Trimming pared 6 bases from V and 5 bases from J, leaving 16 bases between. Per the germline V gene, CDR1 is SQVTM and CDR2 is ANQGSEA. This CDR3 has 13 amino acids.

V is TRBV5-1 and J is TRBJ2-7; D uncertain. Trimming left V 6 bases short and J 5 bases short, with 15 bases between. The CDR3 consists of 13 residues. Germline lookup yields CDR1 SGHRS and CDR2 YFSETQ. CDR3 amino acids: CASKGPLVHEQYF. The CDR3, as DNA: TGCGCCAGCAAGGGCCCCCTGGTCCACGAGCAGTACTTC. Based on the CDR3 plus reference TRBV5-1 and TRBJ2-7, the full variable domain is KAGVTQTPRYLIKTRGQQVTLSCSPISGHRSVSWYQQTPGQGLQFLFEYFSETQRNKGNFPGRFSGRQFSNSRSEMNVSTLELGDSALYLCASKGPLVHEQYFGPGTRLTVT.

The rearrangement links TRBV27 to TRBJ2-7; D is ambiguous. This CDR3 is built from 15 residues. Per the germline V gene, CDR1 is MNHEY and CDR2 is SMNVEV (reference sequence). Between the trimmed V and J ends, which lost 0 bases and 3 bases, there was a span of 12 bases. The CDR3: CASSLSIVMGYEQYF. The CDR3 DNA reads TGTGCCAGCAGTTTATCGATAGTGATGGGCTACGAGCAGTACTTC.

This chain links TRBV27 with TRBJ2-4, with a possible D match to TRBD1 (6 bases). The CDR3 runs to 16 residues. Germline V gives CDR1 MNHEY, CDR2 SMNVEV (reference sequence). Trimming stripped 3 bases from V and 0 bases from J, with 12 bases between. CDR3 amino acids: CASSLSDRLAKNIQYF. CDR3 DNA: TGTGCCAGCAGTTTGTCCGACAGGCTAGCCAAAAACATTCAGTACTTC.